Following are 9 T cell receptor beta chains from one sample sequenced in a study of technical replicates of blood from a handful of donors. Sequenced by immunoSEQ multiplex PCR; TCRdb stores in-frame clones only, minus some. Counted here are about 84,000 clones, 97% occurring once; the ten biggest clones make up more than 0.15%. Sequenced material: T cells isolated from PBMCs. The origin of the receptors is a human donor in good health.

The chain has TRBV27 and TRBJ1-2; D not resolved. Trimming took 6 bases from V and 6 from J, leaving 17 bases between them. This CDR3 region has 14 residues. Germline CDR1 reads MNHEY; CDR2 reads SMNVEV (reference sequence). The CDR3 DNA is TGTGCCAGCAGAAATGGTGGGCCAGTCGATGGCTACACCTTC. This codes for CASRNGGPVDGYTF.

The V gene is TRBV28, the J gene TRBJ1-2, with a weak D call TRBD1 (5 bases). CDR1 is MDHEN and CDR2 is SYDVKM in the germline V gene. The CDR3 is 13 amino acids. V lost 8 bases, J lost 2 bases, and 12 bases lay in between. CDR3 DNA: TGTGCCAGCGGCCCCAGGGCCAACTATGGCTACACCTTC. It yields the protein CASGPRANYGYTF.

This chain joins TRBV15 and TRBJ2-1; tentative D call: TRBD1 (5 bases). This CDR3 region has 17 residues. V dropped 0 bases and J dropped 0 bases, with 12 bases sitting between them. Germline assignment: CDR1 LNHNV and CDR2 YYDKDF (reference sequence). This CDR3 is CATSRELTAASYNEQFF. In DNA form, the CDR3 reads TGTGCCACCAGCAGAGAATTGACAGCCGCCTCCTACAATGAGCAGTTCTTC. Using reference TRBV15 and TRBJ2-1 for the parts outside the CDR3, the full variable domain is DAMVIQNPRYQVTQFGKPVTLSCSQTLNHNVMYWYQQKSSQAPKLLFHYYDKDFNNEADTPDNFQSRRPNTSFCFLDIRSPGLGDTAMYLCATSRELTAASYNEQFFGPGTRLTVL.

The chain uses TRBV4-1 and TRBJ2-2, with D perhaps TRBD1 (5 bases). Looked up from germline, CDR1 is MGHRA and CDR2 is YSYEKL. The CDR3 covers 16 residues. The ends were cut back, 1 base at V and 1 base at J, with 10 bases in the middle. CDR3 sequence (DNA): TGCGCCAGCAGCCAAGGGGGCGGTTTGAACACCGGGGAGCTGTTTTTT. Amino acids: CASSQGGGLNTGELFF.

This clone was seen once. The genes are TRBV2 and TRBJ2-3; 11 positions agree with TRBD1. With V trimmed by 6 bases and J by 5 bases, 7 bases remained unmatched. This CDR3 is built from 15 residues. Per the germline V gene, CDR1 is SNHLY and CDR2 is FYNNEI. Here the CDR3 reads CASRRTGGAGDTQYF. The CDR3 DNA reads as TGTGCCAGCAGGCGGACAGGGGGCGCGGGAGATACGCAGTATTTT.

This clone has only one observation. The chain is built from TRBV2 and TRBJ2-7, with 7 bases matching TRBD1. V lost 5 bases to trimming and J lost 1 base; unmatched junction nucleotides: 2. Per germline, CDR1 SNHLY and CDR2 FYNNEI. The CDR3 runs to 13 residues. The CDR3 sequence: CASSRDSSYEQYF. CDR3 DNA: TGTGCCAGCAGTCGGGACAGTTCCTACGAGCAGTACTTC.

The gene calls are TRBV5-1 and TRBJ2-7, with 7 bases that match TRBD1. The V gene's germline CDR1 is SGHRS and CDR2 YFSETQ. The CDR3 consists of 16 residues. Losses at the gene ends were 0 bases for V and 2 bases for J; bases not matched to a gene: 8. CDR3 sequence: CASSLGDSYPAYEQYF. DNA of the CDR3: TGCGCCAGCAGCTTGGGGGACAGCTATCCCGCCTACGAGCAGTACTTC. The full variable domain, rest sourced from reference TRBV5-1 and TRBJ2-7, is KAGVTQTPRYLIKTRGQQVTLSCSPISGHRSVSWYQQTPGQGLQFLFEYFSETQRNKGNFPGRFSGRQFSNSRSEMNVSTLELGDSALYLCASSLGDSYPAYEQYFGPGTRLTVT.

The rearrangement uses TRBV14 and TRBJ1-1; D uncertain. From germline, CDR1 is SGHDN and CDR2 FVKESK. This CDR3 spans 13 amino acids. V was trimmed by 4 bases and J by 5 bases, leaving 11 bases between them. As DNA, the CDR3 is TGTGCCAGCAGCCTTGGGAGATGGACTGAAGCTTTCTTT. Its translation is CASSLGRWTEAFF.

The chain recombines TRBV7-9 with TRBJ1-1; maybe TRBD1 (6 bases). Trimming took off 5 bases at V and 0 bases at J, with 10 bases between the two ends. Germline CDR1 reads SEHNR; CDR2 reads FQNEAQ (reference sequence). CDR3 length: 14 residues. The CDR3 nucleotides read TGTGCCAGCAGCATTCAGGGGATGAACACTGAAGCTTTCTTT. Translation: CASSIQGMNTEAFF. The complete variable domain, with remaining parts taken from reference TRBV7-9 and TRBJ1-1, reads DTGVSQNPRHKITKRGQNVTFRCDPISEHNRLYWYRQTLGQGPEFLTYFQNEAQLEKSRLLSDRFSAERPKGSFSTLEIQRTEQGDSAMYLCASSIQGMNTEAFFGQGTRLTVV.